The T cell receptor beta chain under discussion was sequenced for a study of T-cell reconstitution after alpha-beta-depleted transplantation in children. Findings and limits, study-wide: At day 60, the high TCRbeta diversity found in some patients originated from recipient T cells and thymic progenitors that had survived. Once a year had passed after transplant, T-cell counts and diversity came mostly from newly produced T cells.

A library of TCRbeta sequences, prepared with unique molecular identifiers, was generated. TCRdb ran MiXCR on the PCR reads and lists one entry per CDR3 protein. The table shows 200,000 or so distinct CDR3 sequences, with roughly 6.3% occurring only once. This clonotype showed up many times. The antigen is not known. The germline V gene has CDR1 DFQATT and CDR2 SNEGSKA (reference sequence). The CDR3 extends over 17 amino acids. Deletions cut 0 bases from V and 0 bases from J, with 18 bases between. The V gene is TRBV20-1, the J gene TRBJ2-7; unclear D gene. Sequences were derived from PBMCs, sampled before TCRalphabeta/CD19-depleted stem cell transplant. This clonotype originated in a girl less than two years old with combined immunodeficiency, due to receive a stem cell transplant. The CDR3: CSARDVARVGSSYEQYF. CDR3 sequence (DNA): TGCAGTGCTAGAGACGTGGCCCGGGTGGGAAGCTCCTACGAGCAGTACTTC.